This TCR beta chain was profiled in a study of T cell repertoires in ileal Crohn's disease. Only in-frame clones appear in the TCRdb table, and some are missing; sequencing was by immunoSEQ multiplex PCR. The table lists about 18,000 clones, about 75% of them singletons. Time point specified: inflamed ileum from the surgical specimen. Deletions cut 1 base from V and 3 bases from J, with 0 bases between. Germline V gene lookup returns CDR1 MNHEY and CDR2 SMNVEV (reference sequence). CDR3 size: 11 residues. Sequenced sample: ileal tissue. The gene calls are TRBV27 and TRBJ1-2; unclear D gene. The TCR comes from an adult with Crohn's disease. The CDR3 nucleotides read TGTGCCAGCAGTTTATACTATGGCTACACCTTC. The encoded protein is CASSLYYGYTF.